The 12 T cell receptor beta chains reported below all come from one sample, sequenced in a study of metastatic and nonmetastatic thyroid tumors. Every patient underwent thyroid surgery untreated. Through MiXCR, TCRdb re-clonotyped the PCR reads. The sample yields tens of thousands of clones, 20% seen once. Sequenced sample: adjacent normal tissue. All receptors come from a female donor with papillary thyroid cancer or a benign thyroid nodule (not recorded which). Some clones in this sample may be carry-over from other donors' samples.

V and J are TRBV20-1 and TRBJ2-5; TRBD2 might be the D (5 bases). V lost 4 bases and J lost 6, with 15 bases in between. The germline V gene has CDR1 DFQATT and CDR2 SNEGSKA (reference sequence). The CDR3 has 13 amino acids. The CDR3 sequence: CSAMGPLGKTQYF. CDR3 nucleotide sequence: TGCAGTGCTATGGGCCCACTAGGGAAGACCCAGTACTTC.

This clone was observed at least ten times. The chain is built from TRBV4-3 and TRBJ1-5; no clear D gene. The CDR3 covers 16 residues. The germline V gene encodes CDR1 LGHNA and CDR2 YSLEER. Trimming took off 4 bases at V and 3 bases at J, with 16 bases between the two ends. CDR3: CASSPWHDTSNQPQHF. The DNA for the CDR3 is TGCGCCAGCAGCCCATGGCACGACACCTCCAATCAGCCCCAGCATTTT.

The J gene is TRBJ2-7, the V gene TRBV20-1; tentative D call: TRBD1 (6 bases). Germline V gene sequence: CDR1 DFQATT, CDR2 SNEGSKA (reference sequence). V was cut by 6 bases and J by 6 bases, with 15 bases left in between. The CDR3 spans 12 residues. The CDR3 DNA sequence: TGCAGTGCCTTGGGACATATATTCGAGCAGTACTTC. This codes for CSALGHIFEQYF.

The rearrangement joins TRBV12-3 or TRBV12-4 to TRBJ2-7; the D gene is possibly TRBD1 (5 bases). The germline V and J ends were trimmed by 8 bases and 5 bases, with 16 bases remaining between them. This CDR3 is built from 13 residues. The CDR3 DNA reads as TGTGCCAGCCGAACGGCAGGGCAAAACGAGCAGTACTTC. It yields the protein CASRTAGQNEQYF.

By share of the sample, this clone is medium-sized (0.01 to 0.1%). The CDR3 loop is CASSLSTDRGTEAFF. The DNA for the CDR3 is TGTGCCAGCAGCTTATCTACAGATCGGGGCACTGAAGCTTTCTTT. This chain connects TRBV7-9 to TRBJ1-1, with D uncertain. This CDR3 spans 15 amino acids. Trimming removed 2 bases from V and 4 bases from J, with 14 bases in between. Germline V gene sequence: CDR1 SEHNR, CDR2 FQNEAQ (reference sequence).

This clone was detected only a few times. Possible read error: a much larger clone is one base away. This chain links TRBV29-1 with TRBJ1-1; D is ambiguous. CDR1 is SQVTM, CDR2 ANQGSEA, per germline. Trimming took 6 bases from V and 0 from J, leaving 8 bases between them. This CDR3 has 12 amino acids. Written as DNA, the CDR3 is TGCAGCGTGACCACAATGAACACTGAAGCTTTCTTT. Amino acid sequence: CSVTTMNTEAFF.

The chain joins TRBV24-1 to TRBJ2-3; D may be TRBD2 (5 bases). CDR1 is KGHDR and CDR2 is SFDVKD in the germline V gene. Trimming shortened V by 9 bases and J by 8 bases, and 11 bases separated the two germline ends. This CDR3 is built from 11 residues. CDR3 bases: TGTGCCACCCGGAGCGGAGGTACGCAGTATTTT. This sequence encodes CATRSGGTQYF.

This clone was recorded a few times. The chain links TRBV12-3 or TRBV12-4 to TRBJ2-1; 9 nucleotides agree with TRBD1. V was pared by 6 bases and J by 2 bases, with 5 bases of the junction left unmatched. The CDR3 covers 15 residues. The CDR3 sequence: CASRRDRATYNEQFF. The CDR3 DNA reads TGTGCCAGCAGAAGGGACAGGGCCACCTACAATGAGCAGTTCTTC.

This rearrangement joins TRBV7-8 to TRBJ2-7; D unclear. There are 14 residues in the CDR3. V lost 1 base to trimming and J lost 3 bases, with 10 bases between them. CDR1 is SGHVS and CDR2 is FQNEAQ in the germline V gene. The CDR3 protein is CASSLVEGVYEQYF. In DNA, the CDR3 is TGTGCCAGCAGCTTAGTCGAAGGAGTCTACGAGCAGTACTTC. The full variable domain, in which reference TRBV7-8 and TRBJ2-7 provide the parts outside the CDR3, is GAGVSQSPRYKVAKRGQDVALRCDPISGHVSLFWYQQALGQGPEFLTYFQNEAQLDKSGLPSDRFFAERPEGSVSTLKIQRTQQEDSAVYLCASSLVEGVYEQYFGPGTRLTVT.

The chain couples TRBV2 to TRBJ2-7, with 8 bases that match TRBD2. CDR1 and CDR2 from the germline V gene are SNHLY and FYNNEI. The trim removed 8 bases at V and 7 bases at J, leaving 10 bases unmatched. There are 13 residues in the CDR3. The CDR3: CASLGLEGEEQYF. The CDR3 DNA sequence: TGTGCCAGCTTGGGACTAGAGGGAGAAGAGCAGTACTTC.

This clone came up many times. The V and J genes are TRBV18 and TRBJ1-2, with no clear D. The CDR3 is made up of 15 amino acids. Trimming left V 6 bases short and J 0 bases short, with 14 bases between. Germline values: CDR1 KGHSH, CDR2 LQKENI. The CDR3 region has the DNA TGTGCCAGCTCCCCCGTACAGCGACCTAACTATGGCTACACCTTC. Amino acids: CASSPVQRPNYGYTF.

There are many counts of this clone. This same CDR3 is encoded by further DNA sequences in the sample. The chain recombines TRBV11-3 with TRBJ2-2, with a tentative D call TRBD1 (5 bases). The CDR3 sequence is 14 residues long. Between the trimmed V and J ends, which lost 6 bases and 7 bases, there was a span of 15 bases. CDR1 SGHNT and CDR2 YENEEA come from the germline V gene. CDR3 protein: CASSSDSLYGELFF. The DNA of the CDR3 is TGTGCCAGCAGTTCTGACAGCCTGTACGGGGAGCTGTTTTTT.